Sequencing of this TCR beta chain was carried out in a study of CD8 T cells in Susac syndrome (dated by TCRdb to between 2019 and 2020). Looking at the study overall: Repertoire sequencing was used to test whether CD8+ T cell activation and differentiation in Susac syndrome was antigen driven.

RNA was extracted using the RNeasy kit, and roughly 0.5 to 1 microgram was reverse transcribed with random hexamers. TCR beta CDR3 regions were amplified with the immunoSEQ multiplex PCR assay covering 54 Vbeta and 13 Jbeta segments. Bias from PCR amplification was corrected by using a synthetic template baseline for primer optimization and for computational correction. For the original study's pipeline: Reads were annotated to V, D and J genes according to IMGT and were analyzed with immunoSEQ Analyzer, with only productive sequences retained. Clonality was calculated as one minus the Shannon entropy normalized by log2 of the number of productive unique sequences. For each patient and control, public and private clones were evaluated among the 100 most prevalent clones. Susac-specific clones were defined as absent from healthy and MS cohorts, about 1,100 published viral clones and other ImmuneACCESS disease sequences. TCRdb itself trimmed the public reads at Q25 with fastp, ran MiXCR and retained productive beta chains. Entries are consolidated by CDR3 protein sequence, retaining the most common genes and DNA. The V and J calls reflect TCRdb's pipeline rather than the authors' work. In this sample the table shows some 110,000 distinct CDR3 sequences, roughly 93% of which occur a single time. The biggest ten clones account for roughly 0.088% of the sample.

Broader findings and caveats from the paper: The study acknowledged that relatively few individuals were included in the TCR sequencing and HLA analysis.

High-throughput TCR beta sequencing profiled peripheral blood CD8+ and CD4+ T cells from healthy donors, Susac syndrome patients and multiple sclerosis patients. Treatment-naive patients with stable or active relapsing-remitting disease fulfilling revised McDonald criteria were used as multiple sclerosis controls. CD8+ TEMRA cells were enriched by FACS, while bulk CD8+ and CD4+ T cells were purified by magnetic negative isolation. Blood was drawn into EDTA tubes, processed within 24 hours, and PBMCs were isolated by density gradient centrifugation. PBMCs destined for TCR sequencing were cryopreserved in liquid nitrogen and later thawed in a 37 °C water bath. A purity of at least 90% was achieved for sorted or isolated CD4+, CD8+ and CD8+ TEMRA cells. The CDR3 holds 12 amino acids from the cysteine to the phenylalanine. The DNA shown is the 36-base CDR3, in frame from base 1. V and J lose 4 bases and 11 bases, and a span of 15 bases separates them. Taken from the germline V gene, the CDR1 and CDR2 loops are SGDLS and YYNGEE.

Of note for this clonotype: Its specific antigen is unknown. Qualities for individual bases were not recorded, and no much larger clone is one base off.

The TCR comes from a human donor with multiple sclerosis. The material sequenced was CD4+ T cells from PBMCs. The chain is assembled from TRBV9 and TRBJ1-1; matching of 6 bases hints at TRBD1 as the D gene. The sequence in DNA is TGTGCCAGCAGCCAGGGGACCCCGGAGGCTTTCTTT. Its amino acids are CASSQGTPEAFF.